A selection of T cell receptor beta chains follows, all from one sample in a study of cytomegalovirus exposure and HLA in healthy donors. The assay was immunoSEQ multiplex PCR, and TCRdb's table has in-frame clones only and misses some. The sample shows approximately 200,000 clones, 82% of them seen only once. Sequencing was performed on PBMCs. These receptors were obtained from a boy aged 2-9 years in good health and CMV-seronegative. Each CDR3 is given with its conserved first and last residue. A D gene is named only where the DNA matches it firmly. Clone size is shown for a subset of rows, as once, few, many or a class of expanded clone.

.,TRBJ2-4,TRBV19,once,TGTGCCAGTAGCCCTCCCTCCAGCATTCAGTACTTC,CASSPPSSIQYF
.,TRBJ1-5,TRBV7-2,.,TGTGCCAGCAGCCCCCAGGCGGGGGGGGGCAATCAGCCCCAGCATTTT,CASSPQAGGGNQPQHF
.,TRBJ2-7,TRBV12-2,.,TGTGCAAGTCGCTTAAATAGAAGGCCGGGACAACAATACGAGCAGTACTTC,CASRLNRRPGQQYEQYF
.,TRBJ1-1,TRBV7-7,.,TGTGCTAGCAGGCAGGGGATTTCTGAAGCTTTCTTT,CASRQGISEAFF
TRBD1,TRBJ1-1,TRBV19,.,TGTGCCAGTAGTACGACAGGGCCCACTGAAGCTTTCTTT,CASSTTGPTEAFF
.,TRBJ2-3,TRBV5-4,few,TGTGCCAGCAGCTTGCCCGGGACAGATACGCAGTATTTT,CASSLPGTDTQYF
TRBD2,TRBJ2-3,TRBV25-1,few,TGTGCCAGCAGTGAAGCGACTAGCGGGGGGAGGGGTCATACGCAGTATTTT,CASSEATSGGRGHTQYF
TRBD1,TRBJ1-2,TRBV5-1,.,TGCGCCAGCAGCCCACGACAGGGACTGGTTATAGGCTACACCTTC,CASSPRQGLVIGYTF
TRBD1,TRBJ2-7,TRBV6-7,.,TGTGCCAGCAGTTACCCCGGGACAGTCTACGAGCAGTACTTC,CASSYPGTVYEQYF
TRBD1,TRBJ1-1,TRBV19,.,TGTGCCAGTAGTACCAGGACAGGGACGGATATCATGAACACTGAAGCTTTCTTT,CASSTRTGTDIMNTEAFF
TRBD2,TRBJ2-3,TRBV6-5,.,TGTGCCAGCAGTCGGACTAGCGGCGCAGATACGCAGTATTTT,CASSRTSGADTQYF
.,TRBJ1-1,TRBV7-2,.,TGTGCCAGCAGCTTAGCGGCTCAGGGGAAAGCTTTCTTT,CASSLAAQGKAFF
TRBD2,TRBJ2-5,TRBV9,.,TGTGCCAGCGGGATAGGACTAGCTGGGGAGACCCAGTACTTC,CASGIGLAGETQYF
TRBD2,TRBJ2-3,TRBV13,.,TGTGCCAGCAGCTTAGCGGGGGGGCAGGCAGATACGCAGTATTTT,CASSLAGGQADTQYF
TRBD1,TRBJ1-1,TRBV27,.,TGTGCCAGCAGTCTAACTAGACAGGGGTGGAACACTGAAGCTTTCTTT,CASSLTRQGWNTEAFF
TRBD1,TRBJ1-5,TRBV19,.,TGTGCCAGTAGTGGGCCCACAGGGGGACAGCCCCAGCATTTT,CASSGPTGGQPQHF
.,TRBJ2-2,TRBV27,.,TGTGCCAGCGCGTTTGGTCGGACCGGGGAGCTGTTTTTT,CASAFGRTGELFF